The rows below give T cell receptor beta chains drawn from one sample of a study of graft-versus-host responses after intestinal transplantation. For these TCRs, the target antigens are not known. Sequencing used immunoSEQ multiplex PCR; TCRdb keeps in-frame clones, though not all of them. The table records 70,000 to 80,000 clones, about 92% of them present only once. The specimen was unstimulated CD8+ T cells sorted from spleen or lymph node cells, collected before intestinal transplant. The source of these receptors is a human donor who received an intestinal transplant. Each CDR3 is given with its conserved first and last residue. D genes are given only for firm matches. Clone size is shown for a subset of rows, as once, few, many or a class of expanded clone.

clone_size j_call cdr3_length d_call v_call cdr3_nt cdr3_aa
- TRBJ2-7 15 TRBD1 TRBV14 TGTGCCAGCAGTCCCCAGGGACAGGAAACCTACGAGCAGTACTTC CASSPQGQETYEQYF
- TRBJ1-4 20 - TRBV19 TGTGCCAGTAGTACGCCCTATCCACAGGGTGTGATATTCGGAGCCGAAAAACTGTTTTTT CASSTPYPQGVIFGAEKLFF
- TRBJ1-1 11 - TRBV9 TGTGCCAGCAGCGAGCCCTGGGAAGCTTTCTTT CASSEPWEAFF
- TRBJ2-1 12 - TRBV29-1 TGCAGCGCCCCCTATCCTAACAATGAGCAGTTCTTC CSAPYPNNEQFF
once TRBJ1-5 15 - TRBV10-3 TGTGCCATCAGCCCGGGAGGGTTGGGGAATCAGCCCCAGCATTTT CAISPGGLGNQPQHF
few TRBJ1-2 10 - TRBV5-1 TGCGCCAGCAACGCGTATGGCTACACCTTC CASNAYGYTF
- TRBJ1-1 13 - TRBV13 TGTGCCAGCAGCTCGGGGGGGGACACTGAAGCTTTCTTT CASSSGGDTEAFF
once TRBJ2-3 15 TRBD2 TRBV2 TGTGCCAGCGAGGGACTAGCGGGTTTCACAGATACGCAGTATTTT CASEGLAGFTDTQYF
- TRBJ2-7 15 - TRBV19 TGTGCCAGTAGTATTAATTTCGGGAAATCCTACGAGCAGTACTTC CASSINFGKSYEQYF
- TRBJ1-2 15 TRBD1 TRBV6-1 TGTGCCAGCACCGAAGGGGGGCCAGGGGGCTGGGGCTACACCTTC CASTEGGPGGWGYTF
- TRBJ2-7 14 TRBD1 TRBV5-1 TGCGCCAGCAGTGCCGGGACAGGGATCGGCGAGCAGTACTTC CASSAGTGIGEQYF
- TRBJ2-2 15 TRBD1 TRBV9 TGTGCCAGCAGCACGTCGCACAGGGGGTCCGGGGAGCTGTTTTTT CASSTSHRGSGELFF
- TRBJ2-6 16 - TRBV4-1 TGCGCCAGCAGTCAAACCTCAGGGGAAGGGGCCAACGTCCTGACTTTC CASSQTSGEGANVLTF
- TRBJ2-3 14 - TRBV9 TGTGCCAGCAGCGCGAGCGGTAGCACAGATACGCAGTATTTT CASSASGSTDTQYF
once TRBJ2-5 15 - TRBV11-2 TGTGCCAGCAGCTTAGAGGCCGGGGATCAAGAGACCCAGTACTTC CASSLEAGDQETQYF
- TRBJ2-3 17 TRBD2 TRBV5-4 TGTGCCAGCAGCTCCGAGACTAGCGGGGGCCTCACAGATACGCAGTATTTT CASSSETSGGLTDTQYF
- TRBJ1-1 10 TRBD1 TRBV20-1 TGCAGTGCTCCCGACAGGGAGGTTTTCTTT CSAPDREVFF
- TRBJ2-3 15 TRBD1 TRBV5-4 TGTGCCAGCAGCCCAGGGACAGGATACACAGATACGCAGTATTTT CASSPGTGYTDTQYF
- TRBJ1-6 15 - TRBV7-8 TGTGCCAGCAGTCGAAGCCCCGGAGGGAATTCACCCCTCCACTTT CASSRSPGGNSPLHF
- TRBJ2-7 15 TRBD2 TRBV11-2 TGTGCCAGCAGCGGAGTGGAGCGGGGGGCCTACGAGCAGTACTTC CASSGVERGAYEQYF
- TRBJ2-1 11 - TRBV19 TGTGCCAGTAGTATCGGCGGTGAGCAGTTCTTC CASSIGGEQFF
- TRBJ2-2 16 TRBD1 TRBV4-1 TGCGCCAGCAGGAGTACAGGGGAACTTAACACCGGGGAGCTGTTTTTT CASRSTGELNTGELFF
- TRBJ2-3 13 - TRBV2 TGTGCCAGCAGTGAAGACAGGATGTATACGCAGTATTTT CASSEDRMYTQYF
- TRBJ1-1 14 TRBD1 TRBV5-5 TGTGCCAGCAGCAAGGGGGCGTGGGACACTGAAGCTTTCTTT CASSKGAWDTEAFF
few TRBJ2-7 18 TRBD2 TRBV7-9 TGTGCCAGCAGCCCCCCGACTAGCGGGGGTGTCGGGTCCTACGAGCAGTACTTC CASSPPTSGGVGSYEQYF
- TRBJ1-1 11 - TRBV11-2 TGTGCCAGCAGCTTCCGGACTGAAGCTTTCTTT CASSFRTEAFF
- TRBJ1-2 15 TRBD1 TRBV27 TGTGCCAGCAGTTTATTGGGGACAGGGGGCGATGGCTACACCTTC CASSLLGTGGDGYTF
- TRBJ2-1 15 - TRBV13 TGTGCCAGCAGCTTAGACCCACAGGGCTACAATGAGCAGTTCTTC CASSLDPQGYNEQFF
once TRBJ1-1 15 - TRBV7-2 TGTGCCAGCAGCCCCGGCGGGGTATTGAACACTGAAGCTTTCTTT CASSPGGVLNTEAFF
- TRBJ2-3 13 TRBD2 TRBV7-7 TGTGCTAGCAGCTCTAGCGGGGGAGATACGCAGTATTTT CASSSSGGDTQYF
- TRBJ2-7 11 - TRBV20-1 TGCAGTGCTAGAGATGCGTACGAGCAGTACTTC CSARDAYEQYF
- TRBJ1-2 14 - TRBV13 TGTGCCAGCAGCTTAGTTGGGCAGGGCTATGGCTACACCTTC CASSLVGQGYGYTF
- TRBJ1-2 12 - TRBV9 TGTGCCAGTGCCGAGGGATCCTATGGCTACACCTTC CASAEGSYGYTF
- TRBJ1-1 16 - TRBV5-5 TGTGCCAGCAGCTTGGCAGGGATTTTAGGGAACACTGAAGCTTTCTTT CASSLAGILGNTEAFF
- TRBJ1-1 12 - TRBV10-1 TGCGCCAGCAGTGATGGAGGGCCCGAAGCTTTCTTT CASSDGGPEAFF
- TRBJ1-6 14 TRBD1 TRBV6-5 TGTGCCAGCGGCCCTAACCAGGGGGGATCACCCCTCCACTTT CASGPNQGGSPLHF
- TRBJ2-7 13 TRBD2 TRBV6-5 TGTGCCAGCAGCTGGGGGGGAATCTACGAGCAGTACTTC CASSWGGIYEQYF
- TRBJ1-3 16 TRBD1 TRBV4-1 TGCGCCAGCAGCCAAGGTTCAGGGACAGGGAGTAACACCATATATTTT CASSQGSGTGSNTIYF
- TRBJ1-4 15 - TRBV6-4 TGTGCCAGCAGTCCCACCTGGGAGGCTAATGAAAAACTGTTTTTT CASSPTWEANEKLFF
- TRBJ2-3 14 - TRBV5-4 TGTGCCAGCAGCTTTGACTCCCCCACAGATACGCAGTATTTT CASSFDSPTDTQYF
- TRBJ2-7 11 - TRBV29-1 TGCAGCGTGGGCCTCGACTACGAGCAGTACTTC CSVGLDYEQYF